Below, 6 T cell receptor beta chains from the same sample are listed, as sequenced in a study of T cell clonality in common variable immunodeficiency. Study outcomes and limitations: Reportedly, TCR beta sequences from common variable immunodeficiency showed fewer deletions and N-nucleotide insertions.

The table came from immunoSEQ multiplex PCR; TCRdb's copy has only in-frame clones and leaves some out. The sample is made up of approximately 30,000 clones, none counted only once. These TCRs are of unknown antigen specificity. The sequencing input was peripheral blood mononuclear cells. Receptor source: a human donor with common variable immunodeficiency.

The sample holds many counts of this clone. The CDR3 extends 3 residues past the end of the read, so its final part is completed from the germline J gene. The chain joins TRBV5-1 to TRBJ2-3, with 14 bases lining up with TRBD2. CDR1 SGHRS and CDR2 YFSETQ come from the germline V gene. The CDR3 sequence is 18 residues long. With V trimmed by 5 bases and J by 1 base, 9 bases remained unmatched. CDR3 DNA, as far as it was read: TGCGCCAGCAGTCGCGGGACTAGCGGGAGAGAGGGCACAGATACG. Translating gives CASSRGTSGREGTDT. The whole CDR3 protein reads CASSRGTSGREGTDTQYF.

This clone was detected a few times. The read finishes 3 residues shy of the CDR3 end, and the germline J gene is used to complete it. The chain carries TRBV7-9 and TRBJ2-3; D not certain. Germline V CDR1 and CDR2: SEHNR, FQNEAQ (reference sequence). The CDR3 is made up of 11 amino acids. The V end was cut by 4 bases, the J end by 3 bases, with 2 bases between. CDR3 residues: CASSSTDTQYF. Partial CDR3 DNA: TGTGCCAGCAGCTCAACAGATACG.

This clone appeared a few times. With the read ending 3 residues before the CDR3 end, the germline J gene is used to fill in that end. The chain is built from TRBV7-2 and TRBJ2-5; 7 bases are shared with TRBD2. Per germline, CDR1 SGHTA and CDR2 FQGNSA. The CDR3 consists of 15 residues. Germline trimming cut 4 bases from V and 6 bases from J; bases unmatched to any gene: 11. CDR3: CASSSGGLETQTQYF. The sequenced CDR3 bases are TGTGCCAGCAGCTCGGGAGGACTGGAGACGCAGACC.

Of note for this clone: The junction shows a germline mismatch at one end, possibly a read error. The read gets to within 3 residues of the CDR3 end, and the germline J gene fills in the rest. This chain connects TRBV19 to TRBJ2-2; 9 bases line up with TRBD1. The CDR3 is made up of 14 amino acids. Germline V CDR1 and CDR2: LNHDA, SQIVND (reference sequence). CDR3 DNA (partial): TGTGCCACCTCCGGGACAGGGACCACCGGGGGG. This codes for CATSGTGTTGG. The entire CDR3 sequence reads CATSGTGTTGGLFF.

This clone showed up many times. The CDR3 end is not reached by the read, which stops 3 residues before it; the germline J gene fills it in. The gene calls are TRBV27 and TRBJ2-7; D unclear. The V gene lost 1 base and the J gene lost 6 bases, with 4 bases spanning the gap. This CDR3 spans 11 amino acids. From germline, CDR1 is MNHEY and CDR2 SMNVEV (reference sequence). CDR3 bases read: TGTGCCAGCAGTTTATGGGCCGAG. Residues: CASSLWAE. The full CDR3 protein reads CASSLWAEQYF.

This clone has a count of ten or more. The DNA ends 3 residues before the CDR3 does, and the rest of the CDR3 is filled in from the germline J gene. V gene TRBV20-1 combines with J gene TRBJ2-1; TRBD2 might be the D (6 bases). The length of the CDR3 is 15 residues. Germline CDR1 is DFQATT and CDR2 is SNEGSKA (reference sequence). Between the trimmed V and J ends, which lost 3 bases and 5 bases, there was a span of 17 bases. The part of the CDR3 DNA that was read is TGCAGTGCTAGGGGGGGACGGATTGCGGACAATGAG. Translation gives CSARGGRIADNE. The entire CDR3 is CSARGGRIADNEQFF.